Listed here are 27 T cell receptor beta chains from one sample, sequenced in a study of blood T cell repertoires in COVID-19. Clones were read by immunoSEQ multiplex PCR, and TCRdb kept only the in-frame ones, dropping some. The table lists around 180,000 clones, around 76% of them singletons. Sequenced material: PBMCs or T cells enriched from blood (not recorded which). All receptors come from a woman in her 50s with acute COVID-19.

This chain uses TRBV19 with TRBJ2-5; 8 bases align to TRBD2. After removal of 3 bases from V and 2 bases from J, the junction contained 5 bases not matched to a gene. This CDR3 is 15 amino acids long. Looked up from germline, CDR1 is LNHDA and CDR2 is SQIVND (reference sequence). The CDR3 sequence is CASSIGTRGQETQYF. The CDR3 coding sequence is TGTGCCAGTAGTATCGGGACTAGAGGACAAGAGACCCAGTACTTC.

The chain joins TRBV6-6 to TRBJ1-2; D gene ambiguous. The V and J ends lost 4 bases and 4 bases respectively, with 13 bases between them. The CDR3 spans 14 residues. CDR1 and CDR2 from the germline V gene are MNHNY and SVGAGI (reference sequence). This CDR3 is CASSSSSQSYGYTF. As DNA, the CDR3 is TGTGCCAGCAGTTCGAGCTCCCAAAGCTATGGCTACACCTTC.

This clone came up a few times. The gene calls are TRBV5-7 and TRBJ1-5; 11 nucleotides agree with TRBD1. TRBV5-7 is flagged as an ORF with uncertain function. This CDR3 spans 16 amino acids. V dropped 0 bases and J dropped 6; count of bases not matched to a gene: 5. The CDR3 reads CASSLEGQGGCQPQHF. The DNA for the CDR3 is TGTGCCAGCAGCTTGGAGGGACAGGGGGGATGTCAGCCCCAGCATTTT.

This clone was observed a handful of times. V usage is TRBV7-8 and J usage is TRBJ1-1, with TRBD1 as a possible D gene (5 bases). Germline V lookup: CDR1 SGHVS, CDR2 FQNEAQ. The V end was cut by 1 base, the J end by 1 base, with 10 bases between. The CDR3 contains 15 residues. The CDR3 DNA reads as TGTGCCAGCAGCTTAGGGGGCACATCGAACACTGAAGCTTTCTTT. It translates to CASSLGGTSNTEAFF.

This clone has just a few counts. The V gene is TRBV12-3 or TRBV12-4, the J gene TRBJ1-5; D gene ambiguous. This CDR3 is 12 amino acids long. V lost 6 bases and J lost 6, with 9 bases in between. DNA for the CDR3: TGTGCCAGCAGAACTTCTAGTCAGCCCCAGCATTTT. It yields the protein CASRTSSQPQHF.

V usage is TRBV5-4 and J usage is TRBJ1-5; the match to TRBD1 covers 8 bases. CDR3 size: 14 residues. J gave up 4 bases and V 4 bases, and 4 bases lay outside the gene matches. Germline CDR1 is SGHNT and CDR2 is YYREEE (reference sequence). CDR3 residues: CASSADRGNQPQHF. The DNA for the CDR3 is TGTGCCAGCAGCGCAGACAGGGGTAATCAGCCCCAGCATTTT. The complete variable domain, with remaining parts taken from reference TRBV5-4 and TRBJ1-5, reads ETGVTQSPTHLIKTRGQQVTLRCSSQSGHNTVSWYQQALGQGPQFIFQYYREEENGRGNFPPRFSGLQFPNYSSELNVNALELDDSALYLCASSADRGNQPQHFGDGTRLSIL.

This clone was detected a few times. The gene calls are TRBV5-4 and TRBJ1-6; TRBD1 matches at 8 bases. The CDR3 sequence is 14 residues long. Germline CDR1 is SGHNT and CDR2 is YYREEE (reference sequence). V gave up 4 bases and J gave up 7 bases; unmatched junction bases: 4. The CDR3 protein is CASSTWTGNSPLHF. The CDR3 nucleotides are TGTGCCAGCAGCACATGGACAGGGAATTCACCCCTCCACTTT.

The chain carries TRBV9 and TRBJ2-3; D possibly corresponds to TRBD2 (6 bases). The CDR3 is 16 amino acids. V gave up 0 bases and J gave up 0 bases, with 11 bases separating them. In germline, CDR1 is SGDLS, CDR2 YYNGEE. The CDR3 nucleotides are TGTGCCAGCAGCGTAGAAGGGACTCCTAGCACAGATACGCAGTATTTT. Its translation is CASSVEGTPSTDTQYF.

The J gene is TRBJ2-7, the V gene TRBV4-1, with D maybe TRBD2 (5 bases). Trimming stripped 4 bases from V and 6 bases from J, with 19 bases between. The CDR3 contains 15 residues. Germline V gene data show CDR1 as MGHRA and CDR2 as YSYEKL. The CDR3 is CASSPLWLEGSEQYV. As DNA, the CDR3 is TGCGCCAGCAGCCCCCTTTGGCTTGAGGGCTCCGAGCAGTACGTC.

The chain employs TRBV7-8 and TRBJ2-7; 7 bases match TRBD1. Germline loops: CDR1 SGHVS, CDR2 FQNEAQ. The V and J ends lost 6 bases and 6 bases, in that order; junction bases with no gene match: 5. CDR3 length: 12 amino acids. The CDR3 spells CASSSGTVEQYV. DNA for the CDR3: TGTGCCAGCAGTTCCGGGACAGTCGAGCAGTACGTC.

The V gene is TRBV9, the J gene TRBJ1-1; D unresolved. The CDR3 sequence is 15 residues long. CDR1 is SGDLS, CDR2 YYNGEE, per germline. Trimming removed 3 bases at V and 1 base at J, with 13 bases between. The CDR3 sequence: CASSATYGGNTEAFF. CDR3 nucleotides: TGTGCCAGCAGCGCCACGTACGGAGGGAACACTGAAGCTTTCTTT.

This CDR3 reads CASSLGGTGGTYEQYV. CDR3 coding DNA: TGTGCCAGCAGTTTAGGGGGGACAGGCGGCACTTACGAGCAGTACGTC. The chain uses TRBV28 and TRBJ2-7; 8 positions match TRBD1. This CDR3 spans 16 amino acids. CDR1 and CDR2 from the germline V gene are MDHEN and SYDVKM. J gave up 4 bases and V 2 bases, and 10 bases lay outside the gene matches.

In this sample, this clone turned up a few times. The chain carries TRBV3-1 (or the pseudogene TRBV3-2) and TRBJ1-3, with D perhaps TRBD1 (5 bases). Trimming took 4 bases from V and 0 from J, leaving 10 bases between them. CDR1 and CDR2 from the germline V gene are LGHDT and YNNKEL (reference sequence). The CDR3 length is 15 residues. The CDR3 sequence is CASSRQLSSGNTIYF. The CDR3 nucleotides read TGTGCCAGCAGCCGACAGTTAAGCTCTGGAAACACCATATATTTT.

The chain recombines TRBV20-1 with TRBJ1-1; D gene unclear. Between the trimmed V and J ends, which lost 3 bases and 1 base, there was a span of 9 bases. The CDR3 covers 13 residues. The germline gives CDR1 DFQATT, CDR2 SNEGSKA (reference sequence). The DNA of the CDR3 is TGCAGTGCTAGTGGGCGGGCGAACACTGAAGCTTTCTTT. This encodes CSASGRANTEAFF.

This chain links TRBV6-5 with TRBJ2-7; 8 bases match TRBD2. Germline assignment: CDR1 MNHEY and CDR2 SVGAGI. Unmatched junction bases numbered 8, after V lost 0 bases and J lost 4 bases. The CDR3 runs to 16 residues. CDR3 sequence (DNA): TGTGCCAGCAGTTACTCGTCGGGGGGGGCTTTATACGAGCAGTACGTC. This codes for CASSYSSGGALYEQYV.

This chain uses TRBV9 with TRBJ2-1; possible D gene TRBD1, 5 bases. The CDR3 has 15 amino acids. Trimming removed 0 bases from V and 8 bases from J, with 15 bases in between. The germline V gene encodes CDR1 SGDLS and CDR2 YYNGEE. CDR3 in amino acids: CASSVAGAGLDEQFF. The CDR3 coding sequence is TGTGCCAGCAGCGTAGCTGGGGCAGGGCTCGATGAGCAGTTCTTC. Full variable domain (remainder filled in from reference TRBV9 and TRBJ2-1): DSGVTQTPKHLITATGQRVTLRCSPRSGDLSVYWYQQSLDQGLQFLIQYYNGEERAKGNILERFSAQQFPDLHSELNLSSLELGDSALYFCASSVAGAGLDEQFFGPGTRLTVL.

This clone was picked up one time. The chain uses TRBV29-1 and TRBJ1-1; no definite D call. The CDR3 consists of 13 residues. V gave up 8 bases and J gave up 0 bases, with 13 bases separating them. Germline V CDR1 and CDR2: SQVTM, ANQGSEA. CDR3 bases: TGCAGCACTTACAGCACCATGAACACTGAAGCTTTCTTT. It encodes CSTYSTMNTEAFF.

The chain combines TRBV19 with TRBJ2-2; the match to TRBD2 covers 8 bases. The V and J ends lost 3 bases and 1 base, in that order; junction bases with no gene match: 4. The CDR3 contains 16 residues. Germline V gene sequence: CDR1 LNHDA, CDR2 SQIVND (reference sequence). CDR3 amino acids: CASSMGLAGNTGELFF. The DNA for the CDR3 is TGTGCCAGTAGTATGGGCCTAGCGGGGAACACCGGGGAGCTGTTTTTT. The variable domain in full, completed from reference TRBV19 and TRBJ2-2, reads DGGITQSPKYLFRKEGQNVTLSCEQNLNHDAMYWYRQDPGQGLRLIYYSQIVNDFQKGDIAEGYSVSREKKESFPLTVTSAQKNPTAFYLCASSMGLAGNTGELFFGEGSRLTVL.

CDR3 sequence: CASQPGQGLYGYTF. The CDR3 DNA sequence: TGTGCCAGTCAACCGGGACAGGGACTCTATGGCTACACCTTC. The V and J genes are TRBV19 and TRBJ1-2; 9 nucleotides match TRBD1. The CDR3 is 14 amino acids. Losses at the gene ends were 8 bases for V and 4 bases for J; bases not matched to a gene: 8. Germline assignment: CDR1 LNHDA and CDR2 SQIVND (reference sequence).

There are a few counts of this clone. The chain has TRBV28 and TRBJ1-5; D possibly corresponds to TRBD1 (5 bases). Germline CDR1 and CDR2: MDHEN and SYDVKM. Deletions cut 6 bases from V and 0 bases from J, with 12 bases between. The CDR3 consists of 15 residues. The CDR3 reads CASRTGVNSNQPQHF. The CDR3 coding sequence is TGTGCCAGCAGGACGGGGGTTAATAGCAATCAGCCCCAGCATTTT.

This clone was picked up one time. The chain combines TRBV7-6 with TRBJ2-1; D uncertain. The germline V and J ends were trimmed by 1 base and 5 bases, with 3 bases remaining between them. CDR3 size: 12 residues. Germline CDR1 is SGHVS and CDR2 is FNYEAQ. The CDR3 protein is CASSLGDNEQFF. In DNA, the CDR3 is TGTGCCAGCAGCTTAGGAGACAATGAGCAGTTCTTC.

The CDR3 here is CASSPGGGGTGELFF. For the CDR3, the DNA is TGTGCCAGCAGCCCGGGGGGCGGGGGGACCGGGGAGCTGTTTTTT. The chain couples TRBV27 to TRBJ2-2; 8 nucleotides line up with TRBD2. V shed 6 bases, J shed 5 bases, and the junction held 8 bases outside the gene matches. CDR1 and CDR2 from the germline V gene are MNHEY and SMNVEV (reference sequence). The CDR3 totals 15 residues.

The V gene is TRBV3-1 (or the pseudogene TRBV3-2), the J gene TRBJ1-4; tentative D call: TRBD1 (6 bases). Looked up from germline, CDR1 is LGHDT and CDR2 is YNNKEL (reference sequence). Between the trimmed V and J ends, which lost 0 bases and 6 bases, there was a span of 11 bases. This CDR3 has 15 amino acids. The CDR3 bases are TGTGCCAGCAGCCAAGACAGGGACACGGATGAAAAACTGTTTTTT. Protein sequence: CASSQDRDTDEKLFF.

As for this clone: This sample also contains other DNA sequences that code for the same CDR3. Written as DNA, the CDR3 is TGTGCCAGCAGCTTAGAGCGAAGAGAGACCCAGTACTTC. Encoded protein: CASSLERRETQYF. V is TRBV7-2 and J is TRBJ2-5; D ambiguous. The germline gives CDR1 SGHTA, CDR2 FQGNSA. The ends were cut back, 1 base at V and 4 bases at J, with 7 bases in the middle. The CDR3 spans 13 residues.

This rearrangement joins TRBV6-5 to TRBJ1-2; a weak D match, TRBD1 (6 bases). Germline CDR1 and CDR2: MNHEY and SVGAGI. This CDR3 is built from 15 residues. V lost 6 bases, J lost 8 bases, and 22 bases lay in between. The CDR3 coding sequence is TGTGCCAGCAGAATTAGTAGGACAGCCGCTGGGGGCTACACCTTC. This gives the protein CASRISRTAAGGYTF.

As DNA, the CDR3 is TGCAGTGCTAGAACACAGGGGACGCAGTATTTT. This codes for CSARTQGTQYF. The genes are TRBV20-1 and TRBJ2-3, with TRBD1 matching over 7 bases. Germline values: CDR1 DFQATT, CDR2 SNEGSKA (reference sequence). J was trimmed by 9 bases and V by 2 bases; bases with no gene match: 2. This CDR3 comprises 11 residues.

The CDR3, as DNA: TGTGCCAGCAGCGTAGGCGGACTCAGCCTTAGGGATACGCAGTATTTT. Protein sequence: CASSVGGLSLRDTQYF. V gene TRBV9 combines with J gene TRBJ2-3; a possible D gene is TRBD2 (5 bases). CDR1 and CDR2 (germline): SGDLS, YYNGEE. The CDR3 contains 16 residues. V was cut by 0 bases and J by 6 bases, with 17 bases left in between.